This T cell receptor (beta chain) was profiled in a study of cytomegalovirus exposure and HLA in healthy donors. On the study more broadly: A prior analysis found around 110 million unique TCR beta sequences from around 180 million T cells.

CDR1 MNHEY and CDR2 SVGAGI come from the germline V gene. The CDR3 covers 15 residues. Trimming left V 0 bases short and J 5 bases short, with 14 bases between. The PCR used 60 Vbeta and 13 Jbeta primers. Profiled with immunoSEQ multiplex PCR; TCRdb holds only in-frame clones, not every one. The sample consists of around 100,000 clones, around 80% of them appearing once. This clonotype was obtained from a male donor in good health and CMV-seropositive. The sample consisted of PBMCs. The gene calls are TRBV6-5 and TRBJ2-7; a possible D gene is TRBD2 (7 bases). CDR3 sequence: CASSYSGGRRNEQYF. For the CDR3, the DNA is TGTGCCAGCAGTTACTCGGGGGGGCGCAGGAACGAGCAGTACTTC.